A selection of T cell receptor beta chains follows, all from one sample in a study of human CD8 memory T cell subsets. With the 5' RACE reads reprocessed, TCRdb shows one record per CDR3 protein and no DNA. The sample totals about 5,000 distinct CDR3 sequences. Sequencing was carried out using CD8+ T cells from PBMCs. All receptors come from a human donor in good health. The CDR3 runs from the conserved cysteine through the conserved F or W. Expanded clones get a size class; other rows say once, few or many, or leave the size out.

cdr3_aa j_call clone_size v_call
CASSEGTGKNQRKETQYF TRBJ2-5 - TRBV10-1
CSARDGKENQPQHF TRBJ1-5 medium-sized TRBV20-1
CASSRLKRVAEAFF TRBJ1-1 medium-sized TRBV6-2/TRBV6-3
CSARDDREAQPQHF TRBJ1-5 - TRBV20-1
CSANPPFLAGGPQETQYF TRBJ2-5 - TRBV20-1
CASSEDHSGANVLTF TRBJ2-6 - TRBV6-4
CSAKGTSGDHEQYF TRBJ2-7 large TRBV20-1
CSANPPGGGNQPQHF TRBJ1-5 medium-sized TRBV20-1
CASSIGQSRTEAFF TRBJ1-1 - TRBV5-6
CASSFVWRRAGEGKNIQYF TRBJ2-4 - TRBV12-3/TRBV12-4
CASSDGTSGELFF TRBJ2-2 - TRBV6-4
CASRHIDGGDTEAFF TRBJ1-1 - TRBV7-2
CASSVATSGRITDTQYF TRBJ2-3 - TRBV9
CASSSSGGATDTQYF TRBJ2-3 - TRBV6-2/TRBV6-3
CASSPPGGSYNEQFF TRBJ2-1 medium-sized TRBV25-1
CASSPADSGANVLTF TRBJ2-6 - TRBV6-5
CASSDSGEGSGANVLTF TRBJ2-6 - TRBV6-4
CASSPGSRDYNEQFF TRBJ2-1 - TRBV6-2/TRBV6-3
CASSPDRGNQPQHF TRBJ1-5 medium-sized TRBV7-2
CASSPGTHTDTQYF TRBJ2-3 - TRBV6-2/TRBV6-3
CASSEEVQREQYF TRBJ2-7 - TRBV10-2
CASSSGLVNDDEQFF TRBJ2-1 large TRBV7-8
CSARDQAPQETQYF TRBJ2-5 - TRBV20-1
CSARTGLADTGELFF TRBJ2-2 medium-sized TRBV20-1
CASSFLTGGPYNEQFF TRBJ2-1 medium-sized TRBV11-1
CASSPRDRAEQFF TRBJ2-1 - TRBV6-2/TRBV6-3
CASSRGLASDEQFF TRBJ2-1 - TRBV19
CASSETGTGVVVPNNYGYTF TRBJ1-2 - TRBV25-1
CASSLTGLPSGNTIYF TRBJ1-3 - TRBV7-9
CASSDSSLSTGELFF TRBJ2-2 - TRBV6-4
CASSYSRGSKDEQYF TRBJ2-7 - TRBV6-7
CASSDARGSTGELFF TRBJ2-2 - TRBV6-4
CASSGTGGNSPLHF TRBJ1-6 - TRBV7-9